This TCR beta chain stems from a study of siplizumab effects on memory and regulatory T cells. Whole-study results and caveats: In controls, around 30% of mappable alloreactive CD4+ clones were Treg-derived on average, versus about 64% with siplizumab. A minor fraction of alloreactive clones, and no more, mapped to unstimulated subsets.

Produced via immunoSEQ multiplex PCR; TCRdb's table is partial and in-frame only. This sample yields some 73,000 clones, of which 93% are seen a single time; roughly 5.2% belongs to the top ten. As to this clone: Its target is unknown.

CDR3 length equals 12 residues. Trimming cost V 0 bases and J 5 bases, with 4 bases left between them. Germline V CDR1 and CDR2: SGHDT, YYEEEE. This chain uses TRBV5-6 with TRBJ2-3; D gene unclear. This TCR was recovered from a human donor in good health. The sequenced material came from CD8+ T cells sorted from blood. The CDR3 loop is CASSLGQDTQYF. CDR3 in DNA: TGTGCCAGCAGCTTGGGGCAAGATACGCAGTATTTT.